Described below is a single T cell receptor (delta chain) sequence and its context. This clone was seen only a few times. Its antigen is not yet known. TCRdb's listed protein matches a much larger clone and diverges from this DNA's translation at residue 3, likely through a read error; the protein shown comes from the DNA. This entry belongs to a study of γδ T cells in repeated Plasmodium falciparum infection (dated by TCRdb to the early 2020s). With regard to the full study: The natural-infection arm enrolled Malian children exposed to intense seasonal malaria transmission and compared the Malian children with Australian children matched for age and gender. Four controlled human malaria infections were administered to five or six malaria-naive U.S. adults over around 630 days by bites from P. falciparum NF54-infected Anopheles stephensi mosquitoes. Controlled-infection subjects were sampled at baseline, immediately before selected infections, and 21 days after each infection. Malian gammadelta TCR repertoires were analysed cross-sectionally during no-transmission periods and longitudinally across acute febrile malaria episodes. In the study, the shaping of the human gammadelta T cell repertoire by repeated Plasmodium falciparum infection was examined using natural infection in Mali and controlled human malaria infection.

The library was obtained by multiplex PCR. Data came from an Illumina MiSeq. Every sorted gammadelta T cell sample had both its TCR gamma (TRG) and TCR delta (TRD) chains sequenced. On the study's bioinformatics: Repertoire analyses included clonotype tree plots, accumulated frequency of the top 20 clonotypes, diversity index (DI) and D75 metrics. TCRdb called clones afresh from the public reads with CATT; identical DNA rows were later merged. These V and J calls derive from TCRdb rather than the authors' analysis. This sample gives some 100,000 delta-chain clones in total; under 1.5% of them show up just once. Around 8.1% of the sample is held by the ten biggest clonotypes. The investigation overall reported the following: Analysis of inter-individual variability in gammadelta T cell responses was limited by the small size of the controlled-infection cohort. The Malian cohort was drawn from a small rural village made up mostly of one ethnic group, which limits generalizability.

Sequenced sample: gamma-delta T cells from blood. The origin of this receptor is a pool of human donors (malaria-infected and uninfected, not separated).

The CDR3 in this case is CAYDTGGYAFSDKLIF. The nucleotide sequence is given as TGTGCCTATGACACTGGGGGATACGCGTTTTCCGATAAACTCATCTTT. This receptor chain uses TRDV2 and TRDJ1, with 13 bases in between that match TRDD3. Since TCRdb gives no J gene, matching the DNA to germline was used here to assign it. CDR1 and CDR2 (GEAIGNYY, EKD) derive from the germline V gene. The CDR3 spans 16 residues, from the cysteine through the phenylalanine. The CDR3 DNA has 48 bases and is translated from base 1.